These T cell receptor beta chains were read from a single sample in a study of spatial heterogeneity in lung cancer. TCRdb re-derived calls from the 5' RACE reads in MiXCR, one entry per CDR3 protein. The data contain about 9,800 distinct CDR3 sequences, over 6% of them singletons. This sample comprised lung tumor tissue, obtained at surgery. These receptor sequences come from a male donor with early-stage non-small cell lung cancer. CDR3s include the opening cysteine and the closing phenylalanine or tryptophan. Each record gives: CDR3 DNA, CDR3 protein, J gene, V gene, clone size, D gene. The D gene is left open where the match is weak. Clone size appears in some rows only: once, few, many, or a class for an expanded clone.

TGTGCCAGCAGTGAAACAGGGTACGAAAAACTGTTTTTT	CASSETGYEKLFF	TRBJ1-4	TRBV6-1	large	NA
TGTGCCAGCAGCTTAGCGGGTACCGGGGGGAACACTGAAGCTTTCTTT	CASSLAGTGGNTEAFF	TRBJ1-1	TRBV7-6	NA	NA
TGTGCCAGCAGTCAACGCGGAGGGGATAACTATGGCTACACCTTC	CASSQRGGDNYGYTF	TRBJ1-2	TRBV27	many	NA
TGTGCCAGCAGCCCCGGACTAGCGGGAGGCCCCGGCACCGGGGAGCTGTTTTTT	CASSPGLAGGPGTGELFF	TRBJ2-2	TRBV5-4	many	TRBD2
TGTGCCAGCAGCTTTGCCGGTGTTTCTGGAAACACCATATATTTT	CASSFAGVSGNTIYF	TRBJ1-3	TRBV7-9	many	NA
TGTGCCAGCAGTTTGCCTGGACAGGGTGAATCACCCCTCCACTTT	CASSLPGQGESPLHF	TRBJ1-6	TRBV28	many	TRBD1
TGTGCCAGCAGCCACGAACACCTCCCATGGACCCTTTTT	CASSHEHLPWTLF	TRBJ2-3	TRBV4-2	many	NA
TGCGCCAGCGAAAAAGGGGGACTAGCGGGTCCCGGGGAGCTGTTTTTT	CASEKGGLAGPGELFF	TRBJ2-2	TRBV5-1	many	TRBD2
TGTGCCAGCAGCGGCGGACAGGGAGGGCGGTTACGCCAGCCCCAGCATTTT	CASSGGQGGRLRQPQHF	TRBJ1-5	TRBV7-9	many	TRBD1
TGTGCCAGCAGCTTAATGGTTAACACCGGGGAGCTGTTTTTT	CASSLMVNTGELFF	TRBJ2-2	TRBV11-1	many	NA